The clone carrying this T cell receptor beta chain was recorded only once. The antigen is undetermined. This record belongs to a study of shared clonotypes between healthy human individuals. Overall study findings and caveats: Shared clonotypes across all four donors exceeded non-shared ones in generation probability. Sharing across four donors was highest in naive CD4 (about 5%) and lowest in memory CD8 (about 0.4%).

Sequencing was performed with immunoSEQ multiplex PCR; in TCRdb, only in-frame clones are kept and a portion is missing. This table has over a million clones, around 95% appearing once. The CDR3 length is 15 residues. Germline V gene lookup returns CDR1 SGHRS and CDR2 YFSETQ. V was pared by 4 bases and J by 0 bases, with 14 bases between. Every contributor of samples was a Caucasian grown-up residing in Nashville, Tennessee. The TCR comes from a man in his thirties or forties in good health. Sequencing was done on a sample of naive CD4+ T cells sorted from blood. Subset reported: CD45RA+ positively selected. This chain uses TRBV5-1 with TRBJ2-7, with D possibly matching TRBD2 (6 bases). The chain's CDR3 is CASSMSGLRSYEQYF. The CDR3 coding sequence is TGCGCCAGCAGCATGTCGGGACTCCGCTCCTACGAGCAGTACTTC. Looking up the rest from reference TRBV5-1 and TRBJ2-7 gives the full variable domain: KAGVTQTPRYLIKTRGQQVTLSCSPISGHRSVSWYQQTPGQGLQFLFEYFSETQRNKGNFPGRFSGRQFSNSRSEMNVSTLELGDSALYLCASSMSGLRSYEQYFGPGTRLTVT.